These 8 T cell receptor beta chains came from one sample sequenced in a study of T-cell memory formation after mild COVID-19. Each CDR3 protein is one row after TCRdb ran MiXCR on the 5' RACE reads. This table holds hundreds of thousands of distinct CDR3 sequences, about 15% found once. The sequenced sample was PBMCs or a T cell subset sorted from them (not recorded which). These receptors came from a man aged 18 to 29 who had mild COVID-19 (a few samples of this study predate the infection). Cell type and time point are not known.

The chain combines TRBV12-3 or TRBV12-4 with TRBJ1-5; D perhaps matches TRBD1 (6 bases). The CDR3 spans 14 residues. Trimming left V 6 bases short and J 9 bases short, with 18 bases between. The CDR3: CASSLGGGMMPQHF. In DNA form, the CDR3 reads TGTGCCAGCAGCCTGGGGGGCGGGATGATGCCCCAGCATTTT.

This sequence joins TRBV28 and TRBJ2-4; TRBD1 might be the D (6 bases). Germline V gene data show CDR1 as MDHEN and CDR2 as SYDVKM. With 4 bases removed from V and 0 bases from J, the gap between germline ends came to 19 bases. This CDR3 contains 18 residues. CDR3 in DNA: TGTGCCAGCAGTTCGGGACAAGTCTACTCCCTAGCCAAAAACATTCAGTACTTC. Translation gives CASSSGQVYSLAKNIQYF.

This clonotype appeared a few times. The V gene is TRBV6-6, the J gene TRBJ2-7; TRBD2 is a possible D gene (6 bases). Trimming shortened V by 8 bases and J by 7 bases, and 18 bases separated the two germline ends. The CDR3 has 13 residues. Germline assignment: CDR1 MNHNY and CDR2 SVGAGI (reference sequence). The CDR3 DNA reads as TGTGCCAGCTCCACAGGAGGGGCCGGGGAGCAGTACTTC. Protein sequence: CASSTGGAGEQYF.

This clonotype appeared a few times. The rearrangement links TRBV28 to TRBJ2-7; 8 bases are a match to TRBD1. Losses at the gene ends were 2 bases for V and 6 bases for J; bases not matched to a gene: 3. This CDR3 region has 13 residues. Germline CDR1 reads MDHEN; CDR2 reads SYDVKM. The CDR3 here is CASSLGQGIEQYV. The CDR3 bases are TGTGCCAGCAGTTTAGGACAGGGTATCGAGCAGTACGTC.

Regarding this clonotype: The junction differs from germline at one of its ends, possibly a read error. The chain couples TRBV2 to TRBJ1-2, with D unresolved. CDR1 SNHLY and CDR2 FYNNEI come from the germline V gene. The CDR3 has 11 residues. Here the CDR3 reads CASREEGGYTF. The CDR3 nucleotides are TGTGCCAGCAGGGAAGAGGGAGGCTACACCTTC.

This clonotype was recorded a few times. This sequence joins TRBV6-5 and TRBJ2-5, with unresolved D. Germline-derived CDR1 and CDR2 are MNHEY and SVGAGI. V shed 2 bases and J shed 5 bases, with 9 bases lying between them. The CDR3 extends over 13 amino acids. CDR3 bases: TGTGCCAGCAGTTACGGGCAGTCGGAGACCCAGTACTTC. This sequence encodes CASSYGQSETQYF.

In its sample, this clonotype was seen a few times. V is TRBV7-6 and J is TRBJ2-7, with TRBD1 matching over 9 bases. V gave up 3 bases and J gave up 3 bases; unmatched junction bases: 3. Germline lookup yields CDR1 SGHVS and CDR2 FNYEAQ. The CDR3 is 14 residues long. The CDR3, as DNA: TGTGCCAGCAGCTTCGGGGGACAGGGCTACGAGCAGTACTTC. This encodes CASSFGGQGYEQYF. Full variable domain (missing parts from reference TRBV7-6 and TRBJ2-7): GAGVSQSPRYKVTKRGQDVALRCDPISGHVSLYWYRQALGQGPEFLTYFNYEAQQDKSGLPNDRFSAERPEGSISTLTIQRTEQRDSAMYRCASSFGGQGYEQYFGPGTRLTVT.

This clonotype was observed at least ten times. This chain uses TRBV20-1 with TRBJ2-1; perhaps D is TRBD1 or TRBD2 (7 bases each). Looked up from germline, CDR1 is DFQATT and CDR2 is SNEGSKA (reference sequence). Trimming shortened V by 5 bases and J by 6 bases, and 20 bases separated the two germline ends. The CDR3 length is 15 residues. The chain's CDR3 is CSARRRQGGSNEQFF. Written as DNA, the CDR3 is TGCAGTGCTCGCCGCCGGCAGGGGGGGTCCAATGAGCAGTTCTTC.